The 31 T cell receptor beta chains below come from one sample, sequenced in a study of regulatory T cells in long-lasting Graves disease. Time point specified: newly diagnosed GD, antithyroid drugs for less than 3 months. From RNA extracted from PBMCs, the TCR library was made. Sequencing libraries for TCR beta were prepared with iRepertoire HTBI primers and Arm-PCR of CDR3 regions. TCRdb itself ran the multiplex PCR reads through MiXCR, one entry per CDR3 protein. The sample shows under 300,000 distinct CDR3 sequences, roughly 18% of them seen only once. These data were also filed under a second study, of T cells in Graves' hyperthyroidism and ophthalmopathy.

Specimen: peripheral blood mononuclear cells (PBMCs), collected at new diagnosis, from a patient treated with antithyroid drugs. These receptors all come from a woman aged 30 to 39 with Graves disease.

The chain joins TRBV5-4 to TRBJ1-5, with TRBD1 matching over 10 bases. Germline V gene sequence: CDR1 SGHNT, CDR2 YYREEE (reference sequence). The CDR3 length is 16 residues. The J segment lost 5 bases and the V segment lost 4 bases, leaving 9 bases of the junction unmatched. The CDR3 sequence is CASSREGTGVDQPQHF. CDR3 sequence (DNA): TGTGCCAGCAGCCGTGAGGGGACAGGGGTTGATCAGCCCCAGCATTTT.

The rearrangement uses TRBV20-1 and TRBJ2-1; the match to TRBD2 covers 9 bases. The J call may be mistaken, given a closer DNA end match to TRBJ2-7. Per the germline V gene, CDR1 is DFQATT and CDR2 is SNEGSKA (reference sequence). The CDR3 is 14 amino acids. The CDR3 sequence is CSAVAGGSTYEQYF. CDR3 DNA: TGCAGTGCTGTGGCGGGGGGGTCCACCTACGAGCAGTACTTC.

This clonotype was counted many times. The V call is TRBV6-5, the J call TRBJ2-5, with D perhaps matching TRBD1 (6 bases). The CDR3 has 14 amino acids. With 4 bases removed from V and 5 bases from J, the gap between germline ends came to 14 bases. CDR1 and CDR2 from the germline V gene are MNHEY and SVGAGI. The CDR3 region has the DNA TGTGCCAGCAGTTCCATCAGGGGTTACGAGACCCAGTACTTC. Translation gives CASSSIRGYETQYF.

The sample holds many counts of this clonotype. The gene calls are TRBV20-1 and TRBJ1-2; the D gene is possibly TRBD1 (5 bases). Trimming left V 3 bases short and J 3 bases short, with 23 bases between. CDR1 and CDR2 (germline): DFQATT, SNEGSKA (reference sequence). The CDR3 is made up of 17 amino acids. The CDR3 coding sequence is TGCAGTGCTAGGTGGCAGCCCCTCGTCGTGGGGGACTATGGCTACACCTTC. Protein sequence: CSARWQPLVVGDYGYTF.

In this sample, this clonotype turned up many times. V is TRBV29-1 and J is TRBJ2-5; D is uncertain. Germline CDR1 reads SQVTM; CDR2 reads ANQGSEA. The CDR3 extends over 12 amino acids. The V end lost 6 bases, the J end lost 5 bases, and 13 bases lay between the germline ends. CDR3 in DNA: TGCAGCGTGGGCCTCACTGGGGAGACCCAGTACTTC. This codes for CSVGLTGETQYF.

V usage is TRBV3-1 and J usage is TRBJ2-7; TRBD1 aligns across 11 bases. The CDR3 contains 14 residues. The V segment lost 4 bases and the J segment 7 bases; nucleotides outside the gene matches: 6. CDR1 is LGHDT and CDR2 is YNNKEL in the germline V gene (reference sequence). In DNA, the CDR3 is TGTGCCAGCAGCCCCGGACAGGGGGCGCGGGAGCAGTACTTC. As protein: CASSPGQGAREQYF.

The CDR3 DNA reads as TGCGCCAGCAGCTTGGCGGGACAGGGAACAGATGAGCAGTTCTTC. Residues: CASSLAGQGTDEQFF. V and J are TRBV5-1 and TRBJ2-1, with 9 bases matching TRBD1. The V gene end was trimmed by 0 bases and the J gene end by 8 bases; junction bases not matched to a gene: 6. The CDR3 runs 15 residues. CDR1 is SGHRS, CDR2 YFSETQ, per germline.

There are a few counts of this clonotype. The chain carries TRBV6-5 and TRBJ2-1; a weak D match, TRBD1 (6 bases). Germline CDR1 and CDR2: MNHEY and SVGAGI. Deletions cut 0 bases from V and 3 bases from J, with 12 bases between. The CDR3 runs 16 residues. CDR3 in DNA: TGTGCCAGCAGTTACTCCCGGGACACCTACTACAATGAGCAGTTCTTC. Translation gives CASSYSRDTYYNEQFF.

In this sample, this clonotype turned up a few times. The CDR3 DNA is TGTGCCAGCAGCGCCCGGGGCAGGGGTAATGAAAAACTGTTTTTT. It codes for CASSARGRGNEKLFF. The V gene is TRBV9, the J gene TRBJ1-4; D is possibly TRBD1 (6 bases). The CDR3 has 15 residues. The germline V gene has CDR1 SGDLS and CDR2 YYNGEE. Trimming removed 3 bases from V and 4 bases from J, with 13 bases in between.

This clonotype was observed many times. The genes are TRBV14 and TRBJ2-3; TRBD1 matches 7 bases. With V trimmed by 3 bases and J by 1 base, 1 base remained unmatched. CDR1 is SGHDN and CDR2 is FVKESK in the germline V gene. The CDR3 is 14 residues long. The CDR3 DNA follows: TGTGCCAGCAGCCAGGACAGGCGCACAGATACGCAGTATTTT. As protein: CASSQDRRTDTQYF.

This clonotype was seen at least ten times. The chain is built from TRBV9 and TRBJ1-1; D may be TRBD1 (6 bases). V lost 0 bases and J 7 bases, leaving 13 bases between the germline ends. CDR3 length: 14 amino acids. In germline, CDR1 is SGDLS, CDR2 YYNGEE. CDR3 DNA: TGTGCCAGCAGCGTAGTAGGGGGGCCCGATGAAGCTTTCTTT. Translated: CASSVVGGPDEAFF.

In its sample, this clonotype was seen many times. The chain is built from TRBV3-1 and TRBJ2-3, with D unresolved. Deletions cut 3 bases from V and 1 base from J, with 11 bases between. The germline V gene has CDR1 LGHDT and CDR2 YNNKEL (reference sequence). The CDR3 consists of 15 residues. The CDR3 protein is CASSHAVPGTDTQYF. CDR3 nucleotide sequence: TGTGCCAGCAGCCATGCGGTGCCTGGCACAGATACGCAGTATTTT.

This clonotype was counted ten times or more. This sequence joins TRBV20-1 and TRBJ2-7; D gene unclear. Germline V gives CDR1 DFQATT, CDR2 SNEGSKA (reference sequence). V gave up 3 bases and J gave up 4 bases, with 10 bases separating them. The CDR3 covers 12 residues. CDR3 DNA: TGCAGTGCTAGCATGGCGGAGTACGAGCAGTACTTC. This translates into CSASMAEYEQYF.

This rearrangement joins TRBV5-6 to TRBJ2-5; the match to TRBD2 covers 10 bases. Germline loops: CDR1 SGHDT, CDR2 YYEEEE. The V gene end was trimmed by 5 bases and the J gene end by 5 bases; junction bases not matched to a gene: 12. The CDR3 extends over 16 amino acids. CDR3 nucleotides: TGTGCCAGCAGGTTCTTCCCAGCGGGGGGGCAGGAGACCCAGTACTTC. It encodes CASRFFPAGGQETQYF.

This chain connects TRBV5-4 to TRBJ1-1; D is perhaps TRBD1 (6 bases). Germline V gene sequence: CDR1 SGHNT, CDR2 YYREEE (reference sequence). The CDR3 has 15 amino acids. Trimming took 2 bases from V and 3 from J, leaving 14 bases between them. CDR3 coding DNA: TGTGCCAGCAGCTTCAGCCAGGGGAGGGACACTGAAGCTTTCTTT. It translates to CASSFSQGRDTEAFF.

The CDR3 DNA reads TGCGCCAGCAGGGGTACAGGGGATCGCGGCTACACCTTC. This sequence encodes CASRGTGDRGYTF. The chain links TRBV4-1 to TRBJ1-2, with 7 bases fitting TRBD1. The CDR3 covers 13 residues. The germline CDR1 and CDR2 sequences are MGHRA and YSYEKL. V lost 6 bases to trimming and J lost 8 bases; unmatched junction nucleotides: 9.

In this sample, this clonotype turned up many times. The chain links TRBV2 to TRBJ2-7, with TRBD1 as a possible D gene (5 bases). This CDR3 has 12 amino acids. CDR1 and CDR2 from the germline V gene are SNHLY and FYNNEI. The germline V and J ends were trimmed by 11 bases and 6 bases, with 17 bases remaining between them. The chain's CDR3 is CAGAILSSEQYF. The CDR3 DNA sequence: TGTGCCGGGGCGATCCTGTCTAGCGAGCAGTACTTC.

This clonotype was observed a handful of times. The chain links TRBV5-1 to TRBJ2-6, with 7 bases lining up with TRBD1. The CDR3 loop spans 17 amino acids. V lost 4 bases to trimming and J lost 2 bases; unmatched junction nucleotides: 9. Per the germline V gene, CDR1 is SGHRS and CDR2 is YFSETQ. In DNA form, the CDR3 reads TGCGCCAGCAGCGCCTACGGTGACAGGGCTGGGGCCAACGTCCTGACTTTC. Translated, it gives CASSAYGDRAGANVLTF.

V and J are TRBV2 and TRBJ2-5, with 13 bases aligning to TRBD2. Germline-derived CDR1 and CDR2 are SNHLY and FYNNEI. The CDR3 runs to 16 residues. The V gene end was trimmed by 6 bases and the J gene end by 8 bases; junction bases not matched to a gene: 12. The DNA for the CDR3 is TGTGCCAGCAGCCTTGGACTAGCGGGGGTCACAGGAACCCAGTACTTC. Translation gives CASSLGLAGVTGTQYF.

The chain has TRBV29-1 and TRBJ2-1; TRBD1 is a possible D gene (6 bases). Germline V gene sequence: CDR1 SQVTM, CDR2 ANQGSEA. V lost 5 bases to trimming and J lost 3 bases, with 11 bases between them. The CDR3 consists of 13 residues. Here the CDR3 DNA reads TGCAGCGTTAGGGGGAGCGGCTACAATGAGCAGTTCTTC. Translating it yields CSVRGSGYNEQFF.

This clonotype has at least ten counts. V and J are TRBV2 and TRBJ2-3, with D perhaps TRBD1 or TRBD2 (5 bases each). The CDR3 covers 16 residues. The V gene lost 8 bases and the J gene lost 3 bases, with 21 bases spanning the gap. Germline V gene data show CDR1 as SNHLY and CDR2 as FYNNEI. The CDR3 nucleotides read TGTGCCAGCCTAGGTCTTATCCAGGGCGGGACAGATACGCAGTATTTT. This encodes CASLGLIQGGTDTQYF.

This clonotype was seen repeatedly, ten times or more. The chain employs TRBV7-8 and TRBJ1-1; 8 bases line up with TRBD1. The CDR3 runs to 17 residues. V gave up 1 base and J gave up 5 bases; unmatched junction bases: 12. Germline V gene sequence: CDR1 SGHVS, CDR2 FQNEAQ. CDR3 DNA sequence: TGTGCCAGCAGCTTAGAGGGCAGGGGGCGCCGAGGGACTGAAGCTTTCTTT. This translates into CASSLEGRGRRGTEAFF.

This clonotype was recorded many times. The genes are TRBV2 and TRBJ1-1, with D possibly TRBD1 on 5 matching bases. Germline values: CDR1 SNHLY, CDR2 FYNNEI. The CDR3 consists of 13 residues. Trimming pared 4 bases from V and 11 bases from J, leaving 17 bases between. The CDR3 bases are TGTGCCAGCAGTGGGGGGGGGATGGAGGGGGCTTTCTTT. Amino acid sequence: CASSGGGMEGAFF.

With regard to this clonotype: Just one base apart from a much larger clone, this may be a read error. V gene TRBV4-2 combines with J gene TRBJ1-1; D is uncertain. Germline CDR1 LGHNA, CDR2 YNFKEQ. V dropped 2 bases and J dropped 0 bases, with 7 bases sitting between them. The CDR3 has 14 amino acids. CDR3: CASSQRELNTEAFF. For the CDR3, the DNA is TGTGCCAGCAGCCAAAGGGAGTTGAACACTGAAGCTTTCTTT.

The chain has TRBV6-1 and TRBJ2-3; 9 nucleotides match TRBD2. Per germline, CDR1 MNHNS and CDR2 SASEGT. The trim removed 5 bases at V and 0 bases at J, leaving 6 bases unmatched. This CDR3 has 16 amino acids. The CDR3 loop reads CASSTGLAPSTDTQYF. The CDR3 DNA follows: TGTGCCAGCAGTACCGGACTAGCGCCTAGCACAGATACGCAGTATTTT.

This clonotype was recorded at least ten times. The chain uses TRBV6-5 and TRBJ2-3, with D unresolved. V was pared by 4 bases and J by 2 bases, with 10 bases between. CDR1 and CDR2 from the germline V gene are MNHEY and SVGAGI. The CDR3 is 14 residues long. The CDR3 loop is CASSLAPHTDTQYF. CDR3 DNA sequence: TGTGCCAGCAGTTTGGCCCCCCACACAGATACGCAGTATTTT.

This clonotype was observed at least ten times. The rearrangement joins TRBV7-3 to TRBJ1-1, with D perhaps matching TRBD1 (5 bases). V dropped 2 bases and J dropped 3 bases, with 16 bases sitting between them. Per the germline V gene, CDR1 is SGHTA and CDR2 is FQGTGA. The CDR3 has 16 amino acids. CDR3 bases: TGTGCCAGCAGCTTAGGGGGGTGGGCCGAGGACACTGAAGCTTTCTTT. Protein sequence: CASSLGGWAEDTEAFF.

This clonotype came up many times. The J gene is TRBJ1-1, the V gene TRBV6-1, with D unresolved. CDR1 and CDR2 from the germline V gene are MNHNS and SASEGT. Trimming removed 10 bases from V and 4 bases from J, with 16 bases in between. There are 13 residues in the CDR3. CDR3 in amino acids: CATIDIFSTEAFF. CDR3 sequence (DNA): TGTGCCACCATAGACATTTTTTCCACTGAAGCTTTCTTT.

Ten or more counts support this clonotype. The chain recombines TRBV6-1 with TRBJ1-4; 7 positions agree with TRBD1. This CDR3 has 15 residues. Germline CDR1 MNHNS, CDR2 SASEGT. V gave up 8 bases and J gave up 5 bases; unmatched junction bases: 11. The CDR3 nucleotides read TGTGCCAGCTCCTGGGAAGGGACAGTCAATGAAAAACTGTTTTTT. This encodes CASSWEGTVNEKLFF.

This clonotype was seen at least ten times. The chain recombines TRBV7-8 with TRBJ1-5; D gene unclear. Germline V lookup: CDR1 SGHVS, CDR2 FQNEAQ. The length of the CDR3 is 13 residues. Trimming stripped 2 bases from V and 4 bases from J, with 6 bases between. The CDR3 region has the DNA TGTGCCAGCAGCTTATCGGAAAATCAGCCCCAGCATTTT. Translated, it gives CASSLSENQPQHF.

The chain recombines TRBV5-5 with TRBJ2-7, with 10 nucleotides matching TRBD2. The V gene's germline CDR1 is SGHKS and CDR2 YYEKEE (reference sequence). Germline trimming cut 2 bases from V and 6 bases from J; bases unmatched to any gene: 5. This CDR3 spans 14 amino acids. The CDR3 protein is CASSLLAGNGEQYF. The CDR3 nucleotides read TGTGCCAGCAGCTTACTAGCGGGGAACGGCGAGCAGTACTTC.